This T cell receptor (beta chain) was identified in a study of blood T cells in healthy people across ages. Study results and caveats: Per-million-T-cell TCR beta diversity fell roughly linearly with age.

This clonotype was seen a handful of times. Its target is unknown. The use of a sample-barcoded 5' primer and a J-beta primer mix characterized a second PCR of 7 to 11 cycles. TCRdb fed the 5' RACE reads into MiXCR, producing one record per CDR3 protein. The repertoire holds a few hundred thousand distinct CDR3 sequences, with around a quarter as singletons. The same data also contributed to another study, on T cells of mothers and their children. That investigation notes: The authors found no persistent microchimeric T cell clones.

The sample taken for sequencing was blood. The sequence came from a boy younger than 10 in good health.

The CDR3 loop is CASSKTGLDETQYF. The DNA of the CDR3 is TGTGCCAGCAGCAAGACAGGGTTGGACGAGACCCAGTACTTC. V is TRBV7-2 and J is TRBJ2-5; 7 nucleotides match TRBD1. The germline gives CDR1 SGHTA, CDR2 FQGNSA. CDR3 length: 14 residues. Trimming cost V 5 bases and J 5 bases; bases outside gene matches: 8.